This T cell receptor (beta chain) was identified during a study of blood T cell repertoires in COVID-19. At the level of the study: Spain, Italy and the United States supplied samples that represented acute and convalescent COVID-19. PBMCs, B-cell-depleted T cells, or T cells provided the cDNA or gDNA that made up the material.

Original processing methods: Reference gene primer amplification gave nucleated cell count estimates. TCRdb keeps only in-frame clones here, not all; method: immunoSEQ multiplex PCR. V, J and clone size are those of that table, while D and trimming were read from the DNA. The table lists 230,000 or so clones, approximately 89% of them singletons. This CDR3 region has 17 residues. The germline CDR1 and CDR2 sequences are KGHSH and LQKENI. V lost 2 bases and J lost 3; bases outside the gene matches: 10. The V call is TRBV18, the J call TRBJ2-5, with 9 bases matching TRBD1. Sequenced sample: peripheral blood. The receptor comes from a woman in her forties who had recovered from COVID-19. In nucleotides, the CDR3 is TGTGCCAGCTCACCAAGGAGCGGGACAGGGTCTAAAGAGACCCAGTACTTC. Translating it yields CASSPRSGTGSKETQYF. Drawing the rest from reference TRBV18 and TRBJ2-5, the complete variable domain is NAGVMQNPRHLVRRRGQEARLRCSPMKGHSHVYWYRQLPEEGLKFMVYLQKENIIDESGMPKERFSAEFPKEGPSILRIQQVVRGDSAAYFCASSPRSGTGSKETQYFGPGTRLLVL.